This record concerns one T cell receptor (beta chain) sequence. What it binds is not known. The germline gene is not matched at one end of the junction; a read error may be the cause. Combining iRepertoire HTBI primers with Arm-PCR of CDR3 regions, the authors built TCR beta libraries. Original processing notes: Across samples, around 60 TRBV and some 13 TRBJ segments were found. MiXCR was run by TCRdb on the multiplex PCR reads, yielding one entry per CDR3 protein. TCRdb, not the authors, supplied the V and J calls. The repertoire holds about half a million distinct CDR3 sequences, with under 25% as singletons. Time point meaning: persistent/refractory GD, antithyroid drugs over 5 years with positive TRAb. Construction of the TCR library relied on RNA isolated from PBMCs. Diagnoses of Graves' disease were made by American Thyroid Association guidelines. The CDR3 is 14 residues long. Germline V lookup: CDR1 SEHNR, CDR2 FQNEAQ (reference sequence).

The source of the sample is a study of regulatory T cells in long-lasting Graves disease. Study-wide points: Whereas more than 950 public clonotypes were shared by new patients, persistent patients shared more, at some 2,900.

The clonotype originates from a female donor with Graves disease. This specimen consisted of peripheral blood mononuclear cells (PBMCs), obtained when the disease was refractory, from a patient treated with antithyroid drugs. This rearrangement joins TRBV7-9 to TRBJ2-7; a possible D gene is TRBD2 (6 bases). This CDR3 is CASGLEGGGYEQYF. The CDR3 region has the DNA TGTGCCAGCGGCTTAGAGGGAGGTGGGTACGAGCAGTACTTC.